The next 2 T cell receptor beta chains were all read from a single sample in a study of cytomegalovirus exposure and HLA in healthy donors. In the PCR, 60 Vbeta and 13 Jbeta primers were used. Repertoires were generated with immunoSEQ multiplex PCR, while TCRdb's copy carries only in-frame clones and drops some. The table shows around 150,000 clones, with about 80% occurring only once. Sequences were obtained from PBMCs. The origin of the receptors is a man in his forties in good health and CMV-seropositive.

In its sample, this clone was seen once. V and J are TRBV7-8 and TRBJ1-1; the D gene is possibly TRBD1 (5 bases). V was pared by 1 base and J by 6 bases, with 12 bases between. Germline CDR1 SGHVS, CDR2 FQNEAQ. This CDR3 is built from 14 residues. The CDR3 nucleotides read TGTGCCAGCAGCTTAGGATTGGGGGGGTCTGAAGCTTTCTTT. It yields the protein CASSLGLGGSEAFF.

The rearrangement links TRBV5-6 to TRBJ1-4; 8 positions match TRBD1. The CDR3 has 15 amino acids. The V and J ends lost 4 bases and 5 bases, in that order; junction bases with no gene match: 7. Germline V gives CDR1 SGHDT, CDR2 YYEEEE. CDR3 region: CASSRVDRENEKLFF. The DNA for the CDR3 is TGTGCCAGCAGCCGGGTGGACAGGGAAAATGAAAAACTGTTTTTT.